Reported below is one T cell receptor (beta chain). Antigen: not known. A junction boundary mismatches the germline segment, possibly from a read error. These data are taken from a study of metastatic and nonmetastatic thyroid tumors. About the research overall: Samples came from malignant and benign thyroid patients, and repertoires were compared across blood and tumor or nodule tissue. Study observations and caveats: Benign nodules reportedly had significantly lower TCR beta diversity than malignant thyroid tumors in blood and tumor.

Nobody among the patients had been given any treatment before thyroid surgery. Germline loops: CDR1 KGHSH, CDR2 LQKENI. The CDR3 is 13 amino acids. With MiXCR, TCRdb reprocessed the PCR reads. The sample contains some 20,000 clones, 15% to 18% of which appear only once. This clonotype was obtained from a female donor with papillary thyroid cancer or a benign thyroid nodule (not recorded which). Some clones in this sample may be carry-over from other donors' samples. Specimen: blood. The V call is TRBV18, the J call TRBJ2-7; the match to TRBD1 covers 9 bases. The CDR3 region has the DNA TGTGCCAACTCAAACAAGGACAGGGGCGAGCAGTACTTC. The encoded protein is CANSNKDRGEQYF.